This T cell receptor beta chain is from a study of cytomegalovirus exposure and HLA in healthy donors. The wider study: Unique TCRs numbering approximately 81 million, obtained from HLA-typed donors, made up an early data release. Findings and limits, study-wide: In a later analysis, TCR association rates varied by HLA locus: DRB1 most, HLA-C fewest.

The primer mix had 60 Vbeta and 13 Jbeta primers. Using immunoSEQ multiplex PCR, the repertoire was profiled, and TCRdb retains in-frame clones only, with some absent. This table holds 110,000 or so clones, 65% to 75% found once. The germline V gene encodes CDR1 MDHEN and CDR2 SYDVKM. V lost 7 bases, J lost 2 bases, and 12 bases lay in between. This CDR3 contains 13 residues. Turning to this clone: No antigen is known for it.

The TCR originated in a woman aged 40 to 49 in good health and CMV-seropositive. The chain recombines TRBV28 with TRBJ2-7, with a tentative D call TRBD1 (5 bases). What was sequenced was PBMCs. This CDR3 is CASKDIKTYEQYF. As DNA, the CDR3 is TGTGCCAGCAAGGACATTAAGACCTACGAGCAGTACTTC.